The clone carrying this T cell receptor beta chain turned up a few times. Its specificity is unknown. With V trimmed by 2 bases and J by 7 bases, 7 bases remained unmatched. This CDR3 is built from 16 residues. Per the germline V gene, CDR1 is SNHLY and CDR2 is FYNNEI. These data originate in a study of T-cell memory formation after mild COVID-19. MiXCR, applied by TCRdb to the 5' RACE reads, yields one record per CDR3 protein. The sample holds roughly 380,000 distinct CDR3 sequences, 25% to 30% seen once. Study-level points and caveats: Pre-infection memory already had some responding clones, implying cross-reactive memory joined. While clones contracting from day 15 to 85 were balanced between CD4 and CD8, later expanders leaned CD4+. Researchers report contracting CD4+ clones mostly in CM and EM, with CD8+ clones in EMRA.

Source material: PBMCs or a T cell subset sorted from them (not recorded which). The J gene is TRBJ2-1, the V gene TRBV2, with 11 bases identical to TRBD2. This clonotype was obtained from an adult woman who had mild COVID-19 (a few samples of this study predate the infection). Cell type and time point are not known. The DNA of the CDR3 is TGTGCCAGCAGTGAACGTCTAGCGGGAGGAGGGAATGAGCAGTTCTTC. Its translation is CASSERLAGGGNEQFF.